A single TCR beta chain is shown here with its context. It has no known antigen specificity. Qualities for individual bases were not recorded, and no much larger clone is one base off. The donors were included in the validation cohort of roughly 130 subjects, a group kept apart from the approximately 700-subject first cohort. The method behind the library was the immunoSEQ multiplex PCR assay. The original methods were these. To diagnose cytomegalovirus status from the catalog of TCR beta chain sequences, a statistical classification framework was built. The table comes from immuneACCESS by way of TCRdb, which keeps in-frame sequences with V and J called. Part of the clones is missing from these tables; in studies checked, under half for an unresolved V gene and the rest for unknown reasons. V, J and clone size derive from that table, while D and trimming were established from the DNA sequence. This sample holds about 150,000 clones; around 84% were observed only once. The ten largest clones represent approximately 2% of the sample.

This record comes from a study of cytomegalovirus exposure and HLA in healthy donors (dated by TCRdb to about 2017). Study-wide context: According to a later analysis, one platform produced both the 120 validation repertoires and the approximately 660 repertoires of the first cohort. The study aimed to test whether signatures of past pathogen exposure could be identified by cataloging public T cell receptors. Along with the approximately 600-subject first cohort, a separate validation cohort of over a hundred different subjects was used. To predict cytomegalovirus infection status, the study brought together high-throughput TCR immunosequencing, statistical association of individual TCRs with disease status, and machine learning.

Here is what the overall study found, with its caveats: Of the cluster scores, 90% to 95% were above 0 in a later analysis, which found that TCRs clustered in the first cohort also tended to co-occur in the roughly 130 validation repertoires. Across donors, most TCR sequences were observed very rarely, whereas some public TCRs were present in many individuals. The authors suggested that the approach could potentially be extended to other disease states and immunological phenotypes. The validation cohort had no HLA typing available for a later analysis, so co-occurrence within that cohort was assessed over all 130 or so repertoires. The classifier was reported to diagnose cytomegalovirus status with high specificity and sensitivity in both the original and validation cohorts. Three of the identified cytomegalovirus-associated TCR beta chains were confirmed in vitro to be specific for cytomegalovirus antigens. A total of around 150 TCR beta chains were listed by the study as associated with cytomegalovirus.

The receptor was isolated from a human donor in good health. What was sequenced was PBMCs.

This receptor carries the CDR3 CASSGDRENTEAFF. The nucleotide sequence reads TGCGCCAGCAGTGGGGACAGGGAGAACACTGAAGCTTTCTTT. The rearrangement joined TRBV10-1 to TRBJ1-1; 9 junctional bases match TRBD1. V is cut back by 4 bases and J by 1 base, with 1 base in the junction unmatched. The CDR3 sequence holds 14 residues, the cysteine and phenylalanine included. Of all the DNA, just the CDR3 is kept, 42 bases in frame from base 1. CDR1 and CDR2 are read off the germline V gene (reference sequence) as WNHNN and SYGVQD.